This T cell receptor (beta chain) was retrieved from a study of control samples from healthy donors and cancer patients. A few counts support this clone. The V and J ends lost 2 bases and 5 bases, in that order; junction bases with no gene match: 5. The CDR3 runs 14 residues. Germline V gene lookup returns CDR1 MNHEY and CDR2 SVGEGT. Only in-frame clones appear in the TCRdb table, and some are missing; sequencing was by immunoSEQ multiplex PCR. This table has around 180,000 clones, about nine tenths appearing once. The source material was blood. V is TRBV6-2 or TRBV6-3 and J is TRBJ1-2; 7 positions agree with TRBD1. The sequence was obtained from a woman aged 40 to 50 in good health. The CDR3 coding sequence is TGTGCCAGCAGTTACCTTGGACAGGTTTATGGCTACACCTTC. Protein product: CASSYLGQVYGYTF.